These 25 T cell receptor beta chains share one sample of origin, sequenced in a study of spatial heterogeneity in lung cancer. Time point reported: sample taken at primary tumor resection. Sequencing of whole RNA from tumor, nontumor lung or frozen PBMC involved no sorting. TCRdb reprocessed the 5' RACE reads with MiXCR, giving one entry per CDR3 protein. The table has under 11,000 distinct CDR3 sequences, approximately 3.5% seen once. The sequenced sample was normal lung tissue next to the tumor, obtained at surgery. These receptors came from a male donor with early-stage non-small cell lung cancer.

By share, this clonotype counts as hyperexpanded. Since the library was made to target alpha chains, this beta chain is a stray read and its abundance is not meaningful. The CDR3 coding sequence is TGTGCCAGCAGTTACCTAGCGGGAGGGCTGAAGGATACGCAGTATTTT. Encoded protein: CASSYLAGGLKDTQYF. The chain joins TRBV27 to TRBJ2-3, with 12 positions matching TRBD2. The CDR3 has 16 residues. In germline, CDR1 is MNHEY, CDR2 SMNVEV (reference sequence). Unmatched junction bases numbered 8, after V lost 4 bases and J lost 6 bases.

This clonotype was observed at least ten times. This beta chain is an off-target read within a library intended for alpha chains, so its frequency means little. The gene calls are TRBV6-2 or TRBV6-3 and TRBJ2-1, with D perhaps TRBD1 (6 bases). The V end lost 6 bases, the J end lost 8 bases, and 11 bases lay between the germline ends. Germline CDR1 is MNHEY and CDR2 is SVGEGT. This CDR3 contains 12 residues. CDR3 amino acids: CASRRKGDEQFF. In DNA, the CDR3 is TGTGCCAGCAGACGCAAGGGGGATGAGCAGTTCTTC.

At least ten counts were recorded for this clonotype. This beta chain turned up in a library designed for alpha chains; as an off-target read, its abundance says little. The chain recombines TRBV2 with TRBJ2-1; D is uncertain. Germline V CDR1 and CDR2: SNHLY, FYNNEI. The CDR3 is 11 amino acids. Trimming pared 0 bases from V and 15 bases from J, leaving 9 bases between. The CDR3 DNA reads TGTGCCAGCAGTGAAGCAGCCCGAGGGTTCTTC. Its translation: CASSEAARGFF.

About this clonotype: The library was designed around alpha chains, so this beta chain is a stray read whose abundance carries little weight. J is TRBJ2-3 and V is TRBV2; a weak D match, TRBD2 (6 bases). The CDR3 length is 16 residues. CDR1 SNHLY and CDR2 FYNNEI come from the germline V gene. Trimming removed 3 bases from V and 1 base from J, with 14 bases in between. CDR3: CASSDVGWGGTDTQYF. The CDR3 DNA follows: TGTGCCAGCAGTGATGTTGGGTGGGGGGGCACAGATACGCAGTATTTT.

By frequency in the sample, this clonotype is medium-sized. This beta chain is an off-target read within a library intended for alpha chains, so its frequency means little. V is TRBV3-1 and J is TRBJ1-6; D possibly corresponds to TRBD1 (5 bases). CDR3 length equals 13 residues. Germline CDR1 is LGHDT and CDR2 is YNNKEL (reference sequence). Trimming left V 1 base short and J 10 bases short, with 8 bases between. For the CDR3, the DNA is TGTGCCAGCAGCCAAGTTGAGGGGTCACCCCTCCACTTT. Translating it yields CASSQVEGSPLHF.

Ten or more counts support this clonotype. In a library made to pick up alpha chains, this beta chain is a stray read with a size that means little. The CDR3 DNA sequence: TGTGCCAGCTTGGGGGGGGGACACACTGAAGCTTTCTTT. Translating it yields CASLGGGHTEAFF. The J gene is TRBJ1-1, the V gene TRBV2; TRBD1 is a possible D gene (5 bases). V was shortened by 8 bases and J by 3 bases, with 13 bases between the two germline ends. Germline values: CDR1 SNHLY, CDR2 FYNNEI. The CDR3 is made up of 13 amino acids.

Ten or more counts support this clonotype. Being off target in a library aimed at alpha chains, this beta chain has a size of little meaning. The chain links TRBV4-2 to TRBJ1-5; 9 bases map to TRBD1. CDR1 is LGHNA, CDR2 YNFKEQ, per germline. With 2 bases clipped from V and 3 bases from J, the junction kept 2 bases outside the gene matches. This CDR3 has 15 residues. The CDR3 DNA follows: TGTGCCAGCAGCCAAAGGACAGGGGACAATCAGCCCCAGCATTTT. Amino acid sequence: CASSQRTGDNQPQHF.

The sample holds a few counts of this clonotype. Since the library was made to target alpha chains, this beta chain is a stray read and its abundance is not meaningful. The chain links TRBV20-1 to TRBJ2-3; possibly TRBD2 for D (6 bases). Trimming cost V 3 bases and J 0 bases, with 7 bases left between them. Looked up from germline, CDR1 is DFQATT and CDR2 is SNEGSKA (reference sequence). CDR3 length: 13 residues. CDR3 sequence (DNA): TGCAGTGCTAGTGGGGGGAGCACAGATACGCAGTATTTT. Translating it yields CSASGGSTDTQYF.

The table lists this clonotype with many counts. Found in a library prepared for alpha chains, this beta chain is an off-target read, and its abundance has little meaning. The rearrangement links TRBV7-9 to TRBJ2-3; D is uncertain. The CDR3 loop spans 10 amino acids. Germline assignment: CDR1 SEHNR and CDR2 FQNEAQ (reference sequence). V lost 6 bases and J 5 bases, leaving 3 bases between the germline ends. CDR3 sequence: CASRGDTQYF. In nucleotides, the CDR3 is TGTGCCAGCAGAGGAGATACGCAGTATTTT.

By share, this clonotype ranks as medium-sized. As an off-target read in a library built for alpha chains, this beta chain has a frequency of little significance. The V call is TRBV18, the J call TRBJ2-4, with D perhaps TRBD1 (6 bases). Trimming cost V 0 bases and J 5 bases, with 8 bases left between them. Germline CDR1 KGHSH, CDR2 LQKENI. CDR3 length: 14 amino acids. As DNA, the CDR3 is TGTGCCAGCTCACCACCGGCAGGGGAAAACATTCAGTACTTC. Protein: CASSPPAGENIQYF. The full variable domain, with the rest looked up from reference TRBV18 and TRBJ2-4, is NAGVMQNPRHLVRRRGQEARLRCSPMKGHSHVYWYRQLPEEGLKFMVYLQKENIIDESGMPKERFSAEFPKEGPSILRIQQVVRGDSAAYFCASSPPAGENIQYFGAGTRLSVL.

This clonotype was detected many times. This beta chain came through as a stray read in a library set up for alpha chains, and its size says little. The chain joins TRBV29-1 to TRBJ2-2; 9 positions match TRBD1. The CDR3 spans 14 residues. Germline assignment: CDR1 SQVTM and CDR2 ANQGSEA. Trimming took 5 bases from V and 5 from J; bases not matched to a gene: 6. The CDR3 region is CSVRQGGRTGELFF. Written as DNA, the CDR3 is TGCAGCGTTAGACAGGGGGGACGGACCGGGGAGCTGTTTTTT.

This clonotype was detected ten times or more. A library made for alpha chains picked up this beta chain off target, so its size means little. The V and J genes are TRBV29-1 and TRBJ2-2, with TRBD2 as a possible D gene (6 bases). Trimming removed 6 bases from V and 1 base from J, with 15 bases in between. This CDR3 spans 15 amino acids. Germline V gene lookup returns CDR1 SQVTM and CDR2 ANQGSEA. The DNA of the CDR3 is TGCAGCGTCCGGGGCGGGACTTTGAACACCGGGGAGCTGTTTTTT. Encoded protein: CSVRGGTLNTGELFF.

This clonotype was counted only a few times. This beta chain is an unintended read in a library built for alpha chains; its size means little. The rearrangement uses TRBV30 and TRBJ2-1, with 11 bases that match TRBD1. The germline V gene has CDR1 GTSNPN and CDR2 SVGIG (reference sequence). The CDR3 consists of 12 residues. V trimming: 4 bases; J trimming: 13 bases; junction bases outside the gene matches: 6. The CDR3 DNA is TGTGCCTGGAATCAGGACAGGGGGCCTCAGTTCTTC. As protein: CAWNQDRGPQFF.

This clonotype came up many times. This beta chain is a stray read from a library made for alpha chains; its abundance is not meaningful. The CDR3 DNA reads as TGCAGTGCTAGAGATTTGTCGAAGACGGTGGAAGGGTTCTTC. Amino acid sequence: CSARDLSKTVEGFF. J is TRBJ2-1 and V is TRBV20-1; no firm D call. The length of the CDR3 is 14 residues. Germline-derived CDR1 and CDR2 are DFQATT and SNEGSKA (reference sequence). The V gene lost 0 bases and the J gene lost 15 bases, with 21 bases spanning the gap.

This clonotype is labeled medium-sized. Found in a library prepared for alpha chains, this beta chain is an off-target read, and its abundance has little meaning. This rearrangement joins TRBV29-1 to TRBJ1-2, with D unresolved. Deletions cut 2 bases from V and 8 bases from J, with 9 bases between. The length of the CDR3 is 11 residues. The germline CDR1 and CDR2 sequences are SQVTM and ANQGSEA. CDR3 sequence reads: CSVELVQGYTF. CDR3 nucleotide sequence: TGCAGCGTTGAATTAGTTCAGGGCTACACCTTC. Complete variable domain (other parts from reference TRBV29-1 and TRBJ1-2): SAVISQKPSRDICQRGTSLTIQCQVDSQVTMMFWYRQQPGQSLTLIATANQGSEATYESGFVIDKFPISRPNLTFSTLTVSNMSPEDSSIYLCSVELVQGYTFGSGTRLTVV.

This clonotype was observed many times. Because this beta chain is a stray read in a library intended to capture alpha chains, its abundance should not be given much weight. The chain links TRBV27 to TRBJ2-7, with D perhaps TRBD1 (6 bases). Germline CDR1 reads MNHEY; CDR2 reads SMNVEV (reference sequence). V dropped 5 bases and J dropped 2 bases, with 19 bases sitting between them. The CDR3 runs to 16 residues. The CDR3 DNA reads TGTGCCAGCAGTCTCTCCCAGGGGCCCCTGGCCTACGAGCAGTACTTC. Its protein is CASSLSQGPLAYEQYF.

This clonotype showed up many times. This beta chain is an off-target read within a library intended for alpha chains, so its frequency means little. The chain couples TRBV12-3 or TRBV12-4 to TRBJ2-7; TRBD2 is a possible D gene (5 bases). CDR3 length equals 12 residues. V was pared by 5 bases and J by 7 bases, with 12 bases between. The CDR3 coding sequence is TGTGCCAGCAGTAAGCCCCGGAGGGAGCAGTACTTC. Translation gives CASSKPRREQYF.

This clonotype is medium-sized within its sample. This beta chain lies outside the target of a library built for alpha chains; its clone size means little. The chain is built from TRBV12-3 or TRBV12-4 and TRBJ2-7; D might be TRBD2 (5 bases). The CDR3 spans 15 residues. The V end lost 2 bases, the J end lost 4 bases, and 15 bases lay between the germline ends. The CDR3 DNA sequence: TGTGCCAGCAGTTTAACCGGGTCTAGCCCGTACGAGCAGTACTTC. Its translation: CASSLTGSSPYEQYF.

Judged by abundance, this clonotype is medium-sized. The library was designed around alpha chains, so this beta chain is a stray read whose abundance carries little weight. This chain uses TRBV29-1 with TRBJ1-1, with no clear D. The length of the CDR3 is 11 residues. CDR1 and CDR2 from the germline V gene are SQVTM and ANQGSEA. The V end lost 3 bases, the J end lost 5 bases, and 7 bases lay between the germline ends. The CDR3 loop reads CSVDDGTEAFF. In DNA form, the CDR3 reads TGCAGCGTTGATGACGGGACTGAAGCTTTCTTT.

This clonotype was counted ten times or more. Because the library targeted alpha chains, this beta chain is an off-target read whose size means little. The chain carries TRBV28 and TRBJ2-4, with 9 bases that match TRBD1. J lost 0 bases, V lost 6 bases, and 9 bases had no gene match. CDR3 length: 17 amino acids. Looked up from germline, CDR1 is MDHEN and CDR2 is SYDVKM. This chain's CDR3 is CASSHRQGGLAKNIQYF. The CDR3 DNA is TGTGCCAGCAGCCATAGACAGGGGGGACTAGCCAAAAACATTCAGTACTTC.

The sample holds many counts of this clonotype. This beta chain turned up in a library designed for alpha chains; as an off-target read, its abundance says little. The V call is TRBV12-3 or TRBV12-4, the J call TRBJ1-5, with TRBD1 matching over 9 bases. The junction had 10 bases not matched to a gene; V was cut back by 6 bases and J by 1 base. The CDR3 is 17 residues long. CDR3 in DNA: TGTGCCAGCAGCGGTGGGACAGGGAGTATCAGCAATCAGCCCCAGCATTTT. This gives the protein CASSGGTGSISNQPQHF.

This clonotype was counted many times. This beta chain slipped into a library made for alpha chains as a stray read, so its size is not meaningful. The chain couples TRBV20-1 to TRBJ2-3, with TRBD2 matching over 9 bases. CDR3 length: 17 amino acids. Germline-derived CDR1 and CDR2 are DFQATT and SNEGSKA (reference sequence). Trimming removed 1 base from V and 2 bases from J; junction bases left unmatched: 10. The CDR3 protein is CSARGSSLAGLTDTQYF. The CDR3 DNA sequence: TGCAGTGCTAGAGGTAGCAGTCTAGCGGGACTCACAGATACGCAGTATTTT.

This clonotype was counted only a few times. With the library built for alpha chains, this beta chain is off target and its frequency is not meaningful. V gene TRBV20-1 combines with J gene TRBJ1-6; D unclear. The CDR3 runs to 15 residues. Trimming stripped 5 bases from V and 5 bases from J, with 16 bases between. The germline CDR1 and CDR2 sequences are DFQATT and SNEGSKA (reference sequence). The CDR3 reads CSAGRVSLDNSPLHF. In DNA form, the CDR3 reads TGCAGTGCTGGCCGGGTCTCCCTTGATAATTCACCCCTCCACTTT.

This clonotype was observed many times. The junction and the germline gene differ at one end; a read error may be behind it. Since it is a stray read in a library aimed at alpha chains, this beta chain has a size that is not meaningful. The chain recombines TRBV29-1 with TRBJ1-1; D may be TRBD1 (5 bases). CDR1 is SQVTM and CDR2 is ANQGSEA in the germline V gene. This CDR3 contains 11 residues. The CDR3 loop reads CTAGGDTEAFF. The CDR3 DNA sequence: TGTACCGCCGGGGGGGACACTGAAGCTTTCTTT.

This clonotype is judged medium-sized (0.01 to 0.1%). This beta chain turned up in a library designed for alpha chains; as an off-target read, its abundance says little. The chain has TRBV5-1 and TRBJ1-2, with 8 positions matching TRBD1. Looked up from germline, CDR1 is SGHRS and CDR2 is YFSETQ. The CDR3 runs to 14 residues. J gave up 1 base and V 4 bases, and 3 bases lay outside the gene matches. The CDR3 coding sequence is TGCGCCAGCAGCCTGACAGGGGTTAACTATGGCTACACCTTC. Protein: CASSLTGVNYGYTF.